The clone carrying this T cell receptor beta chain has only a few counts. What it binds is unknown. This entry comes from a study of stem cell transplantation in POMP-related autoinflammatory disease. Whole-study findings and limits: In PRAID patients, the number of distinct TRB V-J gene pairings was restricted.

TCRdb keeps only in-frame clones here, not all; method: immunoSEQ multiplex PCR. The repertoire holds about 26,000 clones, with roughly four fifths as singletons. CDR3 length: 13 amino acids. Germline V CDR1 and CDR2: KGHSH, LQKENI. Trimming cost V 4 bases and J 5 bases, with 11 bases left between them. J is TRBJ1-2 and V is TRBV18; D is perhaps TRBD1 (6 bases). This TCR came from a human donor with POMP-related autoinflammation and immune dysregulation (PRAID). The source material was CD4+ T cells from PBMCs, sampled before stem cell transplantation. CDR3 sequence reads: CASSQDRNYGYTF. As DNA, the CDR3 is TGTGCCAGCTCACAGGACAGAAATTATGGCTACACCTTC.